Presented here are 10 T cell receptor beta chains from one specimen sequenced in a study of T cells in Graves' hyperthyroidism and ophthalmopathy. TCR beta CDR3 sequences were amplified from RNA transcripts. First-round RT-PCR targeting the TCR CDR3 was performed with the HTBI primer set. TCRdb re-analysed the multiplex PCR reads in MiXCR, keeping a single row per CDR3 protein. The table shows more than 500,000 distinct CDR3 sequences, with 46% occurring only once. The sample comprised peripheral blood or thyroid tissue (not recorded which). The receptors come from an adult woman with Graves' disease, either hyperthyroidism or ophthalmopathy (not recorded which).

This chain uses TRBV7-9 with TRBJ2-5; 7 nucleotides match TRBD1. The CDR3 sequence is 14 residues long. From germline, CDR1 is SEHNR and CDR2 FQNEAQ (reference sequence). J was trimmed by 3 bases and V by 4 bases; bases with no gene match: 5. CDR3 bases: TGTGCCAGCAGCTCATTTGGGACAGAAGAGACCCAGTACTTC. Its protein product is CASSSFGTEETQYF.

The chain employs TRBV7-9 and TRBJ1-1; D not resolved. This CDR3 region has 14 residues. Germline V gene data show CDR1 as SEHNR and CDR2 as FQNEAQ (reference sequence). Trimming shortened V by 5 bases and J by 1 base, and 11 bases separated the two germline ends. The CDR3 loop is CASSTNIENTEAFF. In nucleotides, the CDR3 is TGTGCCAGCAGCACGAACATTGAGAACACTGAAGCTTTCTTT.

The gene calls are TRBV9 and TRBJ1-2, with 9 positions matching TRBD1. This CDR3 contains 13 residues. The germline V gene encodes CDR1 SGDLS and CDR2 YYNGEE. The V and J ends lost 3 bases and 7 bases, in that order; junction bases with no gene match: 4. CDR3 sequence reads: CASSAAGQGGYTF. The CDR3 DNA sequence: TGTGCCAGCAGCGCCGCGGGACAGGGTGGCTACACCTTC.

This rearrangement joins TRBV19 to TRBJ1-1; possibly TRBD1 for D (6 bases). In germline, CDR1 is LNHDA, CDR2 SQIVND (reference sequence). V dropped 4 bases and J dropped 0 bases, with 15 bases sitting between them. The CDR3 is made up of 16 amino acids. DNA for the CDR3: TGTGCCAGTAGTACAAAGAGGACAGCCATGAACACTGAAGCTTTCTTT. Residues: CASSTKRTAMNTEAFF. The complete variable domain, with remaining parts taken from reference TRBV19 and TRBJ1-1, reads DGGITQSPKYLFRKEGQNVTLSCEQNLNHDAMYWYRQDPGQGLRLIYYSQIVNDFQKGDIAEGYSVSREKKESFPLTVTSAQKNPTAFYLCASSTKRTAMNTEAFFGQGTRLTVV.

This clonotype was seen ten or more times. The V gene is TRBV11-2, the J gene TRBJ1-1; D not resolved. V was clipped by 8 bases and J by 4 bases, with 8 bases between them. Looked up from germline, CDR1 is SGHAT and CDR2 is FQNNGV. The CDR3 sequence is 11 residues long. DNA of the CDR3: TGTGCCAGCTCATCGGTCACTGAAGCTTTCTTT. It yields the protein CASSSVTEAFF. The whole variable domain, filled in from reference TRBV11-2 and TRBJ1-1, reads EAGVAQSPRYKIIEKRQSVAFWCNPISGHATLYWYQQILGQGPKLLIQFQNNGVVDDSQLPKDRFSAERLKGVDSTLKIQPAKLEDSAVYLCASSSVTEAFFGQGTRLTVV.

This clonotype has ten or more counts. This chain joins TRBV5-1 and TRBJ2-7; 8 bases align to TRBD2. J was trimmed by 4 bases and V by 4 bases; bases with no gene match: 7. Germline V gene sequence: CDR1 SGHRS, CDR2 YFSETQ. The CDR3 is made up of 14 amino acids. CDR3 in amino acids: CASSTSGPGYEQYF. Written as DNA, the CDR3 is TGCGCCAGCAGCACTAGCGGCCCAGGTTACGAGCAGTACTTC.

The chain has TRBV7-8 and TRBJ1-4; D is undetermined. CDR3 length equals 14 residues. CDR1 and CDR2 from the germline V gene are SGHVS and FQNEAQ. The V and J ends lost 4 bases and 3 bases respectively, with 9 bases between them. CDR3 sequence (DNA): TGTGCCAGCAGCTCCCCGGGAGCTAATGAAAAACTGTTTTTT. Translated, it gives CASSSPGANEKLFF.

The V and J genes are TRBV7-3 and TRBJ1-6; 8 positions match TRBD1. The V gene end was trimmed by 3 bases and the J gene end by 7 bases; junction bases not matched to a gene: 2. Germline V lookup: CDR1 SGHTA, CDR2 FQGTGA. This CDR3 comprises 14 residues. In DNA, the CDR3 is TGTGCCAGCAGCTTCAACAGGGGGAATTCACCCCTCCACTTT. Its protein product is CASSFNRGNSPLHF.

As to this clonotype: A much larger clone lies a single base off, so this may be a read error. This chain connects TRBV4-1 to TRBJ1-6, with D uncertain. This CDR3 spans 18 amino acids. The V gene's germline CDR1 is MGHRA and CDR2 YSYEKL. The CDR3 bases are TGCGCCAGCGGCCAAGGAAACCGAGTGGCAGGAGCTAATTCACCCCTCCACTTT. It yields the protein CASGQGNRVAGANSPLHF.

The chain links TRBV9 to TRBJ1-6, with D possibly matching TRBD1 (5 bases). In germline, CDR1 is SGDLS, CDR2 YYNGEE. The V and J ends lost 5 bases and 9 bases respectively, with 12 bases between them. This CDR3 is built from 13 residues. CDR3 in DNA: TGTGCCAGCAGTCCAGGGTTAGGTTCACCCCTCCACTTT. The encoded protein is CASSPGLGSPLHF.